The present TCR beta chain was sequenced within a study of CD8 T cells in ankylosing spondylitis (dated by TCRdb to 2016 to 2017). At the level of the whole study: The study set out to find disease-linked TCR variants by profiling T cell receptor beta repertoires in ankylosing spondylitis patients and healthy donors. In total, the full study cohort was made up of some 110 healthy donors and 25 to 30 ankylosing spondylitis patients. Peripheral blood samples were taken, and synovial fluid was additionally collected from ankylosing spondylitis patients.

This clonotype has a count of ten or more. Its antigen has not been determined. No much larger clonotype is one base removed from it; base qualities were not supplied. V drops 2 bases and J drops 3 bases, leaving 5 bases in between. Taken from the germline V gene, the CDR1 and CDR2 loops are SGHRS and YFSETQ. The CDR3 goes from the cysteine to the phenylalanine over 13 residues. Just CDR3 DNA is preserved here, 39 bases in frame from base 1. Points the paper makes about the study in general: A TCR beta motif made up of fewer than 10 highly homologous amino acid variants appeared to be characteristic of blood from ankylosing spondylitis patients. The disease-linked clones were reported to be significantly enriched in matched synovial fluid samples from ankylosing spondylitis patients. In peripheral blood, the disease-linked clones were found at relatively low frequencies and had a CD8+ phenotype. Some of the motif variants had been reported before in the synovial fluid and blood of reactive arthritis patients, a finding that suggests common disease-initiation mechanisms.

TCRdb records Illumina HiSeq 2500 as the sequencer. Quantitative 5'-RACE with molecular barcodes was the method used to prepare the TCR beta libraries. In the original analysis: Disease-linked TCR variants were identified with a new computational method built on a probabilistic model of VDJ rearrangement. Starting from the raw public reads, TCRdb applied fastp trimming at Q25, assembled clones with MiXCR and retained in-frame beta chains. When rows share a CDR3 protein, they turn into one entry using the most common DNA and genes. TCRdb, not the authors, supplied the V and J calls. Present in this sample are 450,000 to 550,000 distinct CDR3 sequences, approximately 5.3% of which were seen just once. 3% to 4% of the sample rests with the top ten.

The TCR originated in a male donor with ankylosing spondylitis. The chain links TRBV5-1 with TRBJ1-4, with an unclear D gene assignment. Sequencing was performed on blood, either unsorted or a sorted T cell fraction (not recorded which). The DNA reads TGCGCCAGCAGCTTTGGCCCTAATGAAAAACTGTTTTTT. It encodes CASSFGPNEKLFF.